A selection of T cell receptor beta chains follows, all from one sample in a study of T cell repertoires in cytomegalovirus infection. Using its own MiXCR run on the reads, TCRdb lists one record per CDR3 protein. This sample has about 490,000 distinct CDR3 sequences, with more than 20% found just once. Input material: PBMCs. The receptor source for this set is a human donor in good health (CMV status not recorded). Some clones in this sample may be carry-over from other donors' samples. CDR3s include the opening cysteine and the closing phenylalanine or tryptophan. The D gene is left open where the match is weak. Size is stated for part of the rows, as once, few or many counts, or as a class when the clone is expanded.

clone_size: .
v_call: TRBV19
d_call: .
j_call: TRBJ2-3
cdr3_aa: CASREPSTDTQYF
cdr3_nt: TGTGCCAGTAGAGAACCTAGCACAGATACGCAGTATTTT

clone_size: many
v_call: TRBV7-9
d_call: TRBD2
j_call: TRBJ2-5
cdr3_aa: CASSLAGARVGLAGEETQYF
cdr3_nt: TGTGCCAGCAGCTTAGCGGGGGCAAGAGTCGGGCTAGCGGGAGAAGAGACCCAGTACTTC

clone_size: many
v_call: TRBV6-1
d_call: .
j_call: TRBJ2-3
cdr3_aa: CASSFSQYRVEADTQYF
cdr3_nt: TGTGCCAGCAGTTTTTCCCAATACAGGGTAGAGGCAGATACGCAGTATTTT

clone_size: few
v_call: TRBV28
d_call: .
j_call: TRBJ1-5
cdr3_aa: CASSSTNKPQHF
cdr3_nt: TGTGCCAGCAGTTCCACCAATAAGCCCCAGCATTTT

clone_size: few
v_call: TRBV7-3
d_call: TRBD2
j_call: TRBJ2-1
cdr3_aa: CASSPGLAGAREQFF
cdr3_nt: TGTGCCAGCAGCCCGGGACTAGCGGGAGCTCGTGAGCAGTTCTTC

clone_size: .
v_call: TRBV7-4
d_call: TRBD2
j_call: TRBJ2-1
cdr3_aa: CASSPSLAAEQFF
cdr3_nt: TGTGCCAGCAGCCCGTCTCTAGCGGCTGAGCAGTTCTTC

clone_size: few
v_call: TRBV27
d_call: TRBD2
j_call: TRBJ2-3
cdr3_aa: CASKLAEITDTQYF
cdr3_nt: TGTGCCAGCAAACTAGCGGAAATTACAGATACGCAGTATTTT

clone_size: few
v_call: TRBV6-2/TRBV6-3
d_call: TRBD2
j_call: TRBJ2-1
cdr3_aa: CASSSTSGSGYNEQFF
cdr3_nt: TGTGCCAGCAGTTCCACTAGCGGGAGCGGCTACAATGAGCAGTTCTTC

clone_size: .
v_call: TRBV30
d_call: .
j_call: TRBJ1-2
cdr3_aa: CAWPGIDGYTF
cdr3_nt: TGTGCCTGGCCGGGCATTGATGGCTACACCTTC

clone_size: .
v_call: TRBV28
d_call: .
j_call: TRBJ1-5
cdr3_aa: CASSYGLRSSSNQPQHF
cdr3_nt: TGTGCCAGCAGTTATGGACTGAGGAGCAGTAGCAATCAGCCCCAGCATTTT

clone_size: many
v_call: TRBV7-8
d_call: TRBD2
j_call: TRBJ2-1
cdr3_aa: CASSSQRERDNEQFF
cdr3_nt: TGTGCCAGCAGCTCCCAGCGGGAGAGGGACAATGAGCAGTTCTTC

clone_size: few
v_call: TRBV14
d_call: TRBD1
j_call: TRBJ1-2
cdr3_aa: CASSRQGQGAENYGYTF
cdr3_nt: TGTGCCAGCAGCCGGCAGGGTCAGGGGGCAGAGAACTATGGCTACACCTTC

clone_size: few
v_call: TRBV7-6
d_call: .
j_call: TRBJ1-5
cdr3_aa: CASSLGGGHGGYQPQHF
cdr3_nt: TGTGCCAGCAGCTTAGGCGGAGGTCATGGGGGTTATCAGCCCCAGCATTTT

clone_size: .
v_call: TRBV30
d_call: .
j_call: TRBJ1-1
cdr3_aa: CAWSQPPNTEAFF
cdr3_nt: TGTGCCTGGAGTCAACCCCCCAACACTGAAGCTTTCTTT

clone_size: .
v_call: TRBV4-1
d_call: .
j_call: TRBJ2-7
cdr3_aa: CASSQGPDYEQYF
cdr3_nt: TGCGCCAGCAGCCAAGGACCGGACTACGAGCAGTACTTC

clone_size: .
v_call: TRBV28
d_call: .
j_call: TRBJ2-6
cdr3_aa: CASSYGAGANVLTF
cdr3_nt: TGTGCCAGCAGTTACGGGGCTGGGGCCAACGTCCTGACTTTC

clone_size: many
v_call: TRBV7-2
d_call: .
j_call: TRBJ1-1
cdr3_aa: CASSPGPSRNTEAFF
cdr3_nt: TGTGCCAGCAGCCCCGGACCCTCACGAAACACTGAAGCTTTCTTT

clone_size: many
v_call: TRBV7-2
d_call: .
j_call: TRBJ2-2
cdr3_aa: CASSLEASKAGELFF
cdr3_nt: TGTGCCAGCAGCTTAGAGGCTAGCAAAGCCGGGGAGCTGTTTTTT

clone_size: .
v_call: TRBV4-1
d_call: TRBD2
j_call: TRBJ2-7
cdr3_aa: CASSHKPGGPGEQYF
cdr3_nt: TGCGCCAGCAGCCACAAACCGGGAGGGCCTGGGGAGCAGTACTTC

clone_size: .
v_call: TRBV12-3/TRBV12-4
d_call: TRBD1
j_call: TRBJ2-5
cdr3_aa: CASSTGTGVRETQYF
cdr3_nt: TGTGCCAGCAGTACGGGGACAGGGGTTCGGGAGACCCAGTACTTC

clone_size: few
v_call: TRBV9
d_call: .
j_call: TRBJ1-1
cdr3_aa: CASSVAPGDTEAFF
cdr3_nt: TGTGCCAGCAGCGTAGCCCCGGGGGACACTGAAGCTTTCTTT

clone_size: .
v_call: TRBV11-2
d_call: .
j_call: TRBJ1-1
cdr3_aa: CASTQGGPSTEAFF
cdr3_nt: TGTGCCAGCACCCAAGGGGGGCCGAGCACTGAAGCTTTCTTT

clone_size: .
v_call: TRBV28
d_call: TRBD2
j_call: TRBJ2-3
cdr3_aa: CASSFFLLAGRGDTQYF
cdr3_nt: TGTGCCAGCAGTTTCTTCCTTTTAGCGGGACGGGGAGATACGCAGTATTTT

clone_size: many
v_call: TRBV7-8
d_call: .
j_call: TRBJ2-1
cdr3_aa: CASSPRLNNEQFF
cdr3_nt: TGTGCCAGCAGCCCCCGCTTAAACAATGAGCAGTTCTTC

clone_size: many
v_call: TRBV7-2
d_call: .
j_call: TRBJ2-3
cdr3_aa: CASSLTTNGGQYF
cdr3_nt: TGTGCCAGCAGCCTTACGACTAACGGGGGGCAGTATTTT

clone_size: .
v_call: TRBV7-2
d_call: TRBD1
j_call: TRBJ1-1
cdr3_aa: CASSRKGQRNTEAFF
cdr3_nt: TGTGCCAGCAGCCGTAAGGGACAGAGGAACACTGAAGCTTTCTTT

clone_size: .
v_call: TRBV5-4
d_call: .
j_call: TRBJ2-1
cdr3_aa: CASSLAGVGGNEQFF
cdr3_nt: TGTGCCAGCAGCTTGGCGGGAGTAGGGGGGAATGAGCAGTTCTTC

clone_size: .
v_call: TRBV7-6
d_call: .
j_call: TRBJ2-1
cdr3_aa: CASSLVPTEQFF
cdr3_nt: TGTGCCAGCAGCTTAGTCCCGACCGAGCAGTTCTTC

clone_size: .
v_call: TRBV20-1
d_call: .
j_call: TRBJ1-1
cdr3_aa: CSASGLQGNTEAFF
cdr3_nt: TGCAGTGCTAGCGGGCTGCAGGGGAACACTGAAGCTTTCTTT

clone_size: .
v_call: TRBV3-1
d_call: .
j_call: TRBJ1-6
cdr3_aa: CASSQDPGYNSPLHF
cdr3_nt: TGTGCCAGCAGCCAAGATCCCGGTTATAATTCACCCCTCCACTTT

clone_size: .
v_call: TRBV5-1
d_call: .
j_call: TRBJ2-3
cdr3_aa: CASSLARDRFTDTQYF
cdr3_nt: TGCGCCAGCAGCTTGGCCCGGGACCGTTTCACAGATACGCAGTATTTT

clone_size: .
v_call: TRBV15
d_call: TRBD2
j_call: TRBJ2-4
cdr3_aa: CATSRDASSGRTNIQYF
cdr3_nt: TGTGCCACCAGCAGAGATGCAAGCAGCGGGAGGACAAACATTCAGTACTTC

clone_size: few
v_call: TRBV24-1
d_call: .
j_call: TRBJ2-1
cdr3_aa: CATSVAESSYNEQFF
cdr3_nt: TGTGCCACCAGTGTAGCGGAGAGCTCCTACAATGAGCAGTTCTTC

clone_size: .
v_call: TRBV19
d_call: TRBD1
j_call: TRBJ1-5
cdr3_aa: CASRQGRQPQHF
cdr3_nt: TGTGCCTCTCGACAGGGTAGGCAGCCCCAGCATTTT

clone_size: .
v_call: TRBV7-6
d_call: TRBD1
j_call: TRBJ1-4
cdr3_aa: CASSWGTAQFERTTNEKLFF
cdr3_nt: TGTGCCAGCAGCTGGGGGACAGCCCAATTCGAGAGGACAACTAATGAAAAACTGTTTTTT

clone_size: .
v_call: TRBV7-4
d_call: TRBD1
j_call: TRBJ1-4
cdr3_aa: CASSITGEVEKLFF
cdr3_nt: TGTGCCAGCAGCATTACAGGGGAGGTTGAAAAACTGTTTTTT

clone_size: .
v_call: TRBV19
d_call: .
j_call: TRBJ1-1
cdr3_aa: CASTDGVNTEAFF
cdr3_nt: TGTGCCAGTACCGACGGGGTGAACACTGAAGCTTTCTTT